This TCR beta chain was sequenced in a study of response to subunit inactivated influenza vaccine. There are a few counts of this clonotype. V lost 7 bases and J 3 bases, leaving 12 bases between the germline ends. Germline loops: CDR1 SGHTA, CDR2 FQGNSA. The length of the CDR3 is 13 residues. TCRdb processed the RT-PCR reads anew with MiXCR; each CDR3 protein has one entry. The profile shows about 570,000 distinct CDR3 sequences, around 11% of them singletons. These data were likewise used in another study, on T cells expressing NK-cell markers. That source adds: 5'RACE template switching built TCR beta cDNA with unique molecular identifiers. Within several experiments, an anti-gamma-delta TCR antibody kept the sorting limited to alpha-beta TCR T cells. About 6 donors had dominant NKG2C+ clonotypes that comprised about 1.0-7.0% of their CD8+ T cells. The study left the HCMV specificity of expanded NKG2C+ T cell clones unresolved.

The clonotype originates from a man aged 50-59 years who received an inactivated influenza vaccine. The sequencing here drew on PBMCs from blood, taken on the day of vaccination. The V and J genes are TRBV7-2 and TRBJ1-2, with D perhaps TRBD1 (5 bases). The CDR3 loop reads CASKGQSDYGYTF. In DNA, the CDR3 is TGTGCCAGCAAGGGGCAGAGCGACTATGGCTACACCTTC.